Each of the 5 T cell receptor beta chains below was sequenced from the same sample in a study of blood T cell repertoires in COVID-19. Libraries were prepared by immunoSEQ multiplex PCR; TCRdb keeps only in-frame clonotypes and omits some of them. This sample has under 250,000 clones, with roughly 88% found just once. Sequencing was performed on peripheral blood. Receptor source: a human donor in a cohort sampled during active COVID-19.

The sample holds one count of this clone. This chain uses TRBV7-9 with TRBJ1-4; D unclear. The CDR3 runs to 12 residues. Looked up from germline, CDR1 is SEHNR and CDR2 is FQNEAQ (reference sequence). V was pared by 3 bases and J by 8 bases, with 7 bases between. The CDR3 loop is CASSLEGEKLFF. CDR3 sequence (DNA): TGTGCCAGCAGCTTGGAGGGAGAAAAACTGTTTTTT. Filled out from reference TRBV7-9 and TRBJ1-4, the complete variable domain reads DTGVSQNPRHKITKRGQNVTFRCDPISEHNRLYWYRQTLGQGPEFLTYFQNEAQLEKSRLLSDRFSAERPKGSFSTLEIQRTEQGDSAMYLCASSLEGEKLFFGSGTQLSVL.

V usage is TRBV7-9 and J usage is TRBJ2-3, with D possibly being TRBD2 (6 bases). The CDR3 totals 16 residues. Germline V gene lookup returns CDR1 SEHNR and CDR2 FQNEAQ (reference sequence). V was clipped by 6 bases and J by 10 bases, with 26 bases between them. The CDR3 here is CASRGGTSAGPKSQYF. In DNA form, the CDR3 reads TGTGCCAGCAGAGGTGGGACGTCGGCGGGACCTAAGTCGCAGTATTTT.

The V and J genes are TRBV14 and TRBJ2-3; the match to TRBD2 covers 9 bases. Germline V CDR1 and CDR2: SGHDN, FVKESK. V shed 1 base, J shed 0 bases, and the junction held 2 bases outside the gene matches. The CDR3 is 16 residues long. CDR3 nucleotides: TGTGCCAGCAGCCAAGGACTAGCGGTTAGCACAGATACGCAGTATTTT. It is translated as CASSQGLAVSTDTQYF. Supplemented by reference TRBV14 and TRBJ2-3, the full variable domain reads EAGVTQFPSHSVIEKGQTVTLRCDPISGHDNLYWYRRVMGKEIKFLLHFVKESKQDESGMPNNRFLAERTGGTYSTLKVQPAELEDSGVYFCASSQGLAVSTDTQYFGPGTRLTVL.

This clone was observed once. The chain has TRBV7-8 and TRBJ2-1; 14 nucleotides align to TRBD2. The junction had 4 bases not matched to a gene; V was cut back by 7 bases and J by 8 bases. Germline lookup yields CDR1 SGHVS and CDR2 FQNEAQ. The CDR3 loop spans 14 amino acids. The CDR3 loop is CASNGLAGGHEQFF. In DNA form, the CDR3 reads TGTGCCAGCAACGGACTAGCGGGGGGTCATGAGCAGTTCTTC.

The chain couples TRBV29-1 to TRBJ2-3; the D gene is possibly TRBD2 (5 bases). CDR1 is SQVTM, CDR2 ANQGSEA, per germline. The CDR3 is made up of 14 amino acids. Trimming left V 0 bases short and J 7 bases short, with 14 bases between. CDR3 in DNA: TGCAGCGTTGAAGATACGGGGATGGTAAATACGCAGTATTTT. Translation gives CSVEDTGMVNTQYF.